This TCR beta chain originates from a study of radiation and T cells in renal cell carcinoma (dated by TCRdb to the early 2020s). In terms of the full investigation: Samples came from a clinical trial, in which primary renal cell carcinomas received 15 Gy stereotactic body radiation therapy followed by nephrectomy 4 weeks later. In total, 50 or so samples, comprising around 25 tumors and approximately 27 peripheral blood samples, were subjected to TCR beta sequencing. In the approximately 53 samples combined, around 3.9 million unique CDR3 nucleotide sequences were found, encoding 2,658,974 unique CDR3 amino acid sequences.

This clone occurred a few times. The target of this receptor is not known. Base qualities are not provided; no much larger clone lies one nucleotide away. The CDR3 has 13 amino acids, counting the end cysteine and phenylalanine. Only CDR3 DNA remains: 39 bases, in frame from the first base. The germline V gene (reference sequence) sets CDR1 to GTSNPN and CDR2 to SVGIG. V loses 3 bases, J loses 1 base, and the germline ends lie 9 bases apart. TCR beta libraries were generated from genomic DNA with the immunoSEQ kit, following the manufacturer's recommendations. To prepare the libraries, a first multiplex PCR with proprietary primers was run, followed by a second PCR that added unique barcodes, and a bead cleanup was done after each round. Each sample batch included a kit-provided positive control reaction and a negative control reaction. The final libraries were assessed on an Agilent 4200 TapeStation D1000 ScreenTape, pooled by volume, and quantified by qPCR. Sequencing was performed on an Illumina NextSeq500 with a MidOutput 150-cycle cartridge, and 156 Read1 and 15 Index1 cycles were run with kit custom primers. The pooled library was loaded at 0.75 to 1 pM, and about 20% PhiX control was spiked in. Concerning the study's data processing: Vendor-processed data were analyzed in R, with a clonotype defined as all T cells sharing the same CDR3 nucleotide sequence. For clone abundance analyses, frequencies were normalized to the 10,000 most abundant clones in each sample. Public T cell clones, which averaged fewer than five per sample, were excluded before analysis. A difference in abundance of at least 32-fold between compartments was used to define tumor-enriched and baseline blood-enriched clonotypes. A beta-binomial differential abundance model was applied to find clonotypes that expanded or contracted between blood time points. Similarity between tumor and blood repertoires was quantified using the Baroni-Urbani and Buser coefficient, and groups were compared with two-tailed Wilcoxon tests in R. TCRdb took this table from immuneACCESS and kept in-frame rearrangements with V and J called. Such tables lack part of the clones; where checked against another copy, unresolved V genes explain under half of the gap, and the rest is unexplained. That table furnishes V, J and clone size, whereas the DNA furnished D and trimming. The sample records 100,000 to 150,000 clones, 81% of which are singletons. The ten largest clonotypes hold around 6.1% of the sample.

What the study reported, not specific to this receptor: Dynamics of the blood repertoire were not tracked past 4 weeks after treatment. Effects of radiation dose or scheduling on the TCR repertoire could not be addressed with the single-armed trial design. Top tumor clonotypes rose in blood from baseline to 2 weeks post-radiation, then contracted by 4 weeks, suggesting transient expansion of tumor-resident clones. No pretreatment tumor biopsies were available, so the baseline intratumoral presence of clonotypes could not be determined.

Sample time point, as interpreted from the label and publication: blood 2 weeks post-SBRT. Taken with the paper, the label for treatment or condition translates to: 15 Gy SBRT to primary tumor, nephrectomy 4 weeks later. To follow tumor-enriched clonotypes, peripheral blood was collected serially from radiation-treated patients at baseline and again at 2 weeks and 4 weeks after SBRT. Renal cell carcinoma with clear cell pathology was present in all patients. Genomic DNA for TCR sequencing was prepared using the QIAamp DNA Blood Mini Kit (Qiagen). The analyses included only samples that passed all quality control checks.

Rearrangement joined TRBV30 to TRBJ1-1; the D gene lacks a confident call. The receptor's source is a man aged 45-60 years with renal cell carcinoma. Sequenced material: blood, taken from a patient whose treatment included radiotherapy and nephrectomy. For the CDR3, the sequence is CAWSSTWNTEAFF. Read as DNA, the sequence is TGTGCCTGGAGCAGTACCTGGAACACTGAAGCTTTCTTT. Here the CDR3 is joined to the reference TRBV30 and TRBJ1-1 genes, and the full variable domain is: SQTIHQWPATLVQPVGSPLSLECTVEGTSNPNLYWYRQAAGRGLQLLFYSVGIGQISSEVPQNLSASRPQDRQFILSSKKLLLSDSGFYLCAWSSTWNTEAFFGQGTRLTVV.